This is a list of T cell receptor beta chains from one sample in a study of cytomegalovirus exposure and HLA in healthy donors. Clones were read by immunoSEQ multiplex PCR, and TCRdb kept only the in-frame ones, dropping some. Of about 91,000 clones in the sample, 60% to 80% are singletons; the top ten hold about 1.2%. Sequencing input: PBMCs. The receptors were gathered from a female donor in good health and CMV-seronegative. CDR3s include the opening cysteine and the closing phenylalanine or tryptophan. Fields, in order: V gene, CDR3 protein.

>TRBV18
CASSPGQANTEAFF
>TRBV4-1
CASSQDPTEGNQPQHF
>TRBV4-3
CASSQDGGAGNTEAFF
>TRBV27
CASSWGSDLYEQYF
>TRBV7-6
CASRQGSNTGELFF
>TRBV5-6
CASSLWSGGHNEQFF
>TRBV5-8
CASSWTVELIVDEQFF
>TRBV6-8
CASSYAGVQETQYF
>TRBV2
CASAPSGFSQETQYF
>TRBV14
CASSHWASGYSYNEQFF
>TRBV30
CAGEQGAGQPQHF
>TRBV7-6
CASSLGGLQTPTQYF
>TRBV7-8
CASSFGTGDNEQYF
>TRBV18
CASSRDREETQYF
>TRBV9
CASSVEVGGSYEQYF
>TRBV5-1
CASFLAENTGELFF
>TRBV30
CAWGVRGMAYEQYF
>TRBV7-9
CASSFGGATNPLSELIF
>TRBV27
CATRQGSAGANVLTF
>TRBV7-7
CASSLGGLGDTQYF
>TRBV5-6
CASSLAGSNEAFF
>TRBV18
CASSPPGQVRPAYEQYF
>TRBV28
CASSFKHGYTF
>TRBV7-2
CAETTSGRGYNEQFF
>TRBV6-5
CASSRTQGNQPQHF
>TRBV6-5
CASSYWGGDGYTF
>TRBV28
CATLYTGELFF
>TRBV19
CASSMNRRAEAFF
>TRBV7-2
CASSLLAGGSGELFF
>TRBV6-1
CASGGTSGLNEQFF
>TRBV29-1
CSQGERGGVTQYF
>TRBV9
CASSESFGTGPDTQYF
>TRBV7-9
CASSGGGGDQPFTEAFF
>TRBV10-3
CAISELTSGSTDTQYF
>TRBV18
CASSPRTANNSPLHF
>TRBV4-3
CASSQDIPTSGGPTDTQYF
>TRBV29-1
CSVRQGGSNQPQHF
>TRBV11-3
CASSTNPLAGLTDTQYF
>TRBV28
CASVRGGAEEKLFF
>TRBV7-2
CASSLASSGESTDTQYF
>TRBV11-3
CASSPGGIYNEQFF
>TRBV4-1
CASSQDNQNYGYTF
>TRBV6-6
CASSYSQERAGHTQYF
>TRBV7-2
CASSLGLAPNRPQYF
>TRBV2
CASSFSGSGELFF
>TRBV5-1
CASSPDSYGYTF
>TRBV5-1
CASSRSRDRYTGELFF
>TRBV5-1
CASSLNRGYYEQYF
>TRBV7-9
CASSWGQPYGYTF
>TRBV10-1
CASSRDRGTDTQYF
>TRBV29-1
CSAVFVTSNEKLFF
>TRBV6-1
CASNGQGHQPQHF